This T cell receptor beta chain was retrieved from a study of T cell repertoires in cytomegalovirus infection. General study findings and limits: Cumulative frequency of public TCR beta families picked out carriers of CMV plus the relevant HLA.

From the reads, TCRdb called clonotypes with MiXCR, one entry per CDR3 protein. The table records 400,000 to 600,000 distinct CDR3 sequences, under 45% of them present only once. In regard to this clonotype: No antigen is known for it.

The germline gives CDR1 DFQATT, CDR2 SNEGSKA (reference sequence). The CDR3 spans 13 residues. Trimming shortened V by 6 bases and J by 9 bases, and 18 bases separated the two germline ends. The clonotype comes from a human donor in good health (CMV status not recorded). Some clones in this sample may be carry-over from other donors' samples. The chain employs TRBV20-1 and TRBJ2-1; TRBD2 might be the D (7 bases). Sample: cultured PBMCs, taken from culture after CMV antigen stimulation. This CDR3 is CSASTGGRVEQFF. As DNA, the CDR3 is TGCAGTGCCTCGACGGGGGGCCGGGTTGAGCAGTTCTTC.